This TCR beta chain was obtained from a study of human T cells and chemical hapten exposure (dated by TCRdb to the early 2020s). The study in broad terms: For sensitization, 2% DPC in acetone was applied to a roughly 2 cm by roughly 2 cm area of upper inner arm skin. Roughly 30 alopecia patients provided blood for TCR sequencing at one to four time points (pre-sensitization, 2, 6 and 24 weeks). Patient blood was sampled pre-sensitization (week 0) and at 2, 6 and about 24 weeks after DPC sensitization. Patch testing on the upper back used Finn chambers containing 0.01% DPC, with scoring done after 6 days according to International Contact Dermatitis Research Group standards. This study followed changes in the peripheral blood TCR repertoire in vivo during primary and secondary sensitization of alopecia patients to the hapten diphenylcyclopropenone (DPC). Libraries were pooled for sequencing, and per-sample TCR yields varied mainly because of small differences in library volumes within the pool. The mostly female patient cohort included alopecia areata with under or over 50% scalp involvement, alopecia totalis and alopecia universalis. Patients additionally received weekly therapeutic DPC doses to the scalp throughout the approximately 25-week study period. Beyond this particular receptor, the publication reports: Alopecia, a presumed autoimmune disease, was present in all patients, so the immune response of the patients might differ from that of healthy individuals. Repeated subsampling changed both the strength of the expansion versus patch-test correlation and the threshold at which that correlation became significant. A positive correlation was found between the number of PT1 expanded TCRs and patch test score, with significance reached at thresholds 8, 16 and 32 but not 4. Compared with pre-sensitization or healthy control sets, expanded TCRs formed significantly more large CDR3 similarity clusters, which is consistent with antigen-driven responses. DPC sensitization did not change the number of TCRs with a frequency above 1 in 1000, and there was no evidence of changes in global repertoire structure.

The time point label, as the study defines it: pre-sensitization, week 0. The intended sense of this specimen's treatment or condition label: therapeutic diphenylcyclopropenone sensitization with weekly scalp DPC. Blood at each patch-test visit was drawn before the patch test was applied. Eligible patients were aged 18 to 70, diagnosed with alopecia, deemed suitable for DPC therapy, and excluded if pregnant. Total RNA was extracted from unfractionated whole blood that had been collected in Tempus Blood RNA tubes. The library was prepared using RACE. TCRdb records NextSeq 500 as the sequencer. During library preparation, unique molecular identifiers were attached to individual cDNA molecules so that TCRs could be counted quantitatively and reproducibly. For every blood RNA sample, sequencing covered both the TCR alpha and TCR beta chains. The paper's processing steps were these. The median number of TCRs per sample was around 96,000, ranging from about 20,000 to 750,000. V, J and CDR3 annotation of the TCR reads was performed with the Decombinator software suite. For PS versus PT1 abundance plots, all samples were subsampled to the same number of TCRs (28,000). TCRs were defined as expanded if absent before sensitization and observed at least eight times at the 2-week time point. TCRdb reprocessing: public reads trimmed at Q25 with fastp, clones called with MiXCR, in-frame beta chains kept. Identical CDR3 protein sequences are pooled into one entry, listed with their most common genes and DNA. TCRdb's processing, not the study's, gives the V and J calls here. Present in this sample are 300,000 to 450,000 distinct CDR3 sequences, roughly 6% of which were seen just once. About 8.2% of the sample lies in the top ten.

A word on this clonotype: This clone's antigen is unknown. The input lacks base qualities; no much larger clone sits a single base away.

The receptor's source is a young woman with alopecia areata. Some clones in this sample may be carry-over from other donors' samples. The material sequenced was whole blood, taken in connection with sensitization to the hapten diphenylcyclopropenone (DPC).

The CDR3 reads as follows: CASSLRSYNEQFF. The DNA is TGTGCCAGCAGCTTACGCAGTTACAATGAGCAGTTCTTC. The chain couples TRBV7-2 to TRBJ2-1; no D gene can be assigned with confidence. Trimming removed 2 bases from V and 4 bases from J, leaving 6 bases between the germline ends. Measured from the cysteine to the phenylalanine, the CDR3 is 13 residues long. Only the CDR3 region is kept as DNA, spanning 39 bases read in frame from base 1. CDR1 is given as SGHTA and CDR2 as FQGNSA, both from the germline V gene.